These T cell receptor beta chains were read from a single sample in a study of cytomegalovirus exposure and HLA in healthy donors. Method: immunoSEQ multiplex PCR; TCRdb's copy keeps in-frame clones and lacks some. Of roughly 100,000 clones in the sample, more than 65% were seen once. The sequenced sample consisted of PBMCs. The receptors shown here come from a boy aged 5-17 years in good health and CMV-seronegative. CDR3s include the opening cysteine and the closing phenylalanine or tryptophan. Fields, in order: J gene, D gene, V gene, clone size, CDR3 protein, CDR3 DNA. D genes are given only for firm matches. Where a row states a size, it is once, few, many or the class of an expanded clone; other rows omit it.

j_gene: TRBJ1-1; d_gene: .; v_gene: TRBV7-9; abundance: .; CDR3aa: CASSQDRFAFF; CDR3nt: TGTGCCAGCAGCCAGGACAGATTCGCTTTCTTT
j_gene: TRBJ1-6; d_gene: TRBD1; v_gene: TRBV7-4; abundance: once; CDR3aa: CASSLGERRDRTNSPLHF; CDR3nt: TGTGCCAGCAGCTTAGGGGAGAGGAGGGACAGGACTAATTCACCCCTCCACTTT
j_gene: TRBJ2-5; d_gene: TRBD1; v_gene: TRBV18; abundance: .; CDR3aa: CASSPGQGFKETQYF; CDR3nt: TGTGCCAGCTCACCAGGACAGGGGTTTAAAGAGACCCAGTACTTC
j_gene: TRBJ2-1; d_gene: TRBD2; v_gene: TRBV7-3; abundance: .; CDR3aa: CASSEGSSGTNEQFF; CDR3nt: TGTGCCAGCAGCGAGGGGTCTAGCGGGACCAATGAGCAGTTCTTC
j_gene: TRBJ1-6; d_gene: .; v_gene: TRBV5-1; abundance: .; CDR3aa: CASSSQAGSQGSNSPLHF; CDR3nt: TGCGCCAGCAGCTCGCAAGCCGGGTCCCAGGGGAGTAATTCACCCCTCCACTTT
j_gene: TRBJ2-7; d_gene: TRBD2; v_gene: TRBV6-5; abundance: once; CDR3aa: CASRERGPYEQYF; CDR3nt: TGTGCCAGCAGAGAGCGGGGACCCTACGAGCAGTACTTC
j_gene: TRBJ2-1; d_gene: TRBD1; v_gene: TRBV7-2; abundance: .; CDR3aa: CASSVQGASEQFF; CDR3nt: TGTGCCAGCAGCGTACAGGGGGCCAGTGAGCAGTTCTTC
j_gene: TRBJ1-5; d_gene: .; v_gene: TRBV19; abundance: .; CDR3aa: CASSIAGAYSNQPQHF; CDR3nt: TGTGCCAGTAGTATAGCGGGAGCGTATAGCAATCAGCCCCAGCATTTT
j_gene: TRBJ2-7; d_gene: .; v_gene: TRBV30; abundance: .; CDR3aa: CAWSRGSGYEQYF; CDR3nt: TGTGCCTGGAGTCGAGGGTCGGGTTACGAGCAGTACTTC
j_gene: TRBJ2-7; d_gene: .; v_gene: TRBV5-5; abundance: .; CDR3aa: CASTHGPYEQYF; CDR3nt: TGTGCCAGCACCCATGGCCCCTACGAGCAGTACTTC
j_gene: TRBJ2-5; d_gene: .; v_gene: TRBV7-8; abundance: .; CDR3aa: CASIQGNQETQYF; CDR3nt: TGTGCCAGCATCCAGGGTAACCAAGAGACCCAGTACTTC
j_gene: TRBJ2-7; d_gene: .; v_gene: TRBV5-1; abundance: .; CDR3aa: CASSPTGNYEQYF; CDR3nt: TGCGCCAGCAGCCCTACAGGGAACTACGAGCAGTACTTC
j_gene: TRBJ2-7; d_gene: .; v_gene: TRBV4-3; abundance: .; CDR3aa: CASSQSLDRDYEQYF; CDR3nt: TGCGCCAGCAGCCAATCTCTTGACCGGGATTACGAGCAGTACTTC
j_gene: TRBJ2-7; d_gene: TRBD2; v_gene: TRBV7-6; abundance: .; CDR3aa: CASSLESWLAGIEQYF; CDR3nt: TGTGCCAGCAGCTTAGAGTCTTGGCTAGCGGGGATCGAGCAGTACTTC
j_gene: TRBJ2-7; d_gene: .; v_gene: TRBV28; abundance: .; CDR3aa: CASSPKPRLEYF; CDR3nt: TGTGCCAGCAGCCCAAAACCTCGGTTGGAGTACTTC
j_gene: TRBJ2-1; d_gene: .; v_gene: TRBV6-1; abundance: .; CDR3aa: CASQTRRYNEQFF; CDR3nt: TGTGCCAGCCAGACTAGGAGATACAATGAGCAGTTCTTC
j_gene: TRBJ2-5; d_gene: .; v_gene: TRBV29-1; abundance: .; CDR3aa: CSVAPGGVFQYF; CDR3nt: TGCAGCGTTGCTCCGGGCGGGGTATTCCAGTACTTC
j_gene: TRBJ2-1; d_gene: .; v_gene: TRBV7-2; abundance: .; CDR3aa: CASSLLRDQFF; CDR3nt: TGTGCCAGCAGCTTACTCAGGGATCAGTTCTTC
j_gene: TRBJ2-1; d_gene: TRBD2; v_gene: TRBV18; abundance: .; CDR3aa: CASSPLAGLPYNEQFF; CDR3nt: TGTGCCAGCTCACCACTAGCGGGACTCCCCTACAATGAGCAGTTCTTC
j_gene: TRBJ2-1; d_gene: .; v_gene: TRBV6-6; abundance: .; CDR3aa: CASSPGNEQFF; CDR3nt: TGTGCCAGCAGTCCGGGGAATGAGCAGTTCTTC
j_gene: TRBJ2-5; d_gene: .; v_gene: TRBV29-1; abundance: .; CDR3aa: CSVDNAGKETQYF; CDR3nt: TGCAGCGTTGATAACGCAGGGAAAGAGACCCAGTACTTC